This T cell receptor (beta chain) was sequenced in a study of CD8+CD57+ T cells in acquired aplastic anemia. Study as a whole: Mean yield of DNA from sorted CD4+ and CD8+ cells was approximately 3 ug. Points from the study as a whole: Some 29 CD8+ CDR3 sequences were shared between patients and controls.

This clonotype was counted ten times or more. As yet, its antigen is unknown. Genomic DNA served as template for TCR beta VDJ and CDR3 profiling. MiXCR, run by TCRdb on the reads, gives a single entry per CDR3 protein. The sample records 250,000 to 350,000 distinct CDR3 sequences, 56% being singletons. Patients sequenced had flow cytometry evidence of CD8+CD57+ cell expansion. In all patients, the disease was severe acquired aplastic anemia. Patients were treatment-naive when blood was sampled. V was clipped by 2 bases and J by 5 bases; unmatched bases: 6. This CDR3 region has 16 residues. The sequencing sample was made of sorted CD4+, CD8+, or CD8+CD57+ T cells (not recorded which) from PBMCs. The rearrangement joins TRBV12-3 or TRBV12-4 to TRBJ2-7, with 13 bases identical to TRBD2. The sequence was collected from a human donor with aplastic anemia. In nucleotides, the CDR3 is TGTGCCAGCAGTTTACCCGGACTAGCGGGAGCACACGAGCAGTACTTC. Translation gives CASSLPGLAGAHEQYF.